This T cell receptor (beta chain) was retrieved from a study of Graves' ophthalmopathy and Graves' hyperthyroidism. The CDR3 is made up of 15 amino acids. Trimming cost V 1 base and J 7 bases, with 16 bases left between them. The V gene's germline CDR1 is SGHTA and CDR2 FQGTGA. RNA transcripts were the template, and TCR beta CDR3 regions were amplified from them. HTBI primers were employed in first-round RT-PCR, then a second-round multiplex PCR followed. TCRdb passed the multiplex PCR reads through MiXCR, listing each CDR3 protein once. This sample has roughly 420,000 distinct CDR3 sequences, with about 21% found just once. This clonotype was seen at least ten times. Its antigen is unknown. Study results and limitations: Also, most clonotypes expanded in the thyroid above 0.001 frequency appeared in blood.

This chain joins TRBV7-3 and TRBJ2-5; D may be TRBD1 (8 bases). The origin of this receptor is a woman aged 18-35 years with stable Graves' hyperthyroidism. Material for sequencing was peripheral blood. CDR3 sequence: CASSLIGGTGRTQYF. The CDR3 coding sequence is TGTGCCAGCAGCTTAATCGGGGGGACAGGAAGGACCCAGTACTTC. The full variable domain, with the rest looked up from reference TRBV7-3 and TRBJ2-5, is GAGVSQTPSNKVTEKGKYVELRCDPISGHTALYWYRQSLGQGPEFLIYFQGTGAADDSGLPNDRFFAVRPEGSVSTLKIQRTERGDSAVYLCASSLIGGTGRTQYFGPGTRLLVL.